What follows describes a single TCR beta chain. Per the original methods: Reference gene primer amplification gave nucleated cell count estimates. The protocol was immunoSEQ multiplex PCR, while the TCRdb copy is restricted to in-frame clones and leaves out a portion. That table furnishes V, J and clone size, whereas the DNA furnished D and trimming. The table lists 150,000 to 200,000 clones, 85% to 90% of them singletons, with 2% to 3% in the top ten. This sample stems from a study of blood T cell repertoires in COVID-19. As for the study in general: COVID-19 samples from acute and convalescent phases originated in the United States, Italy and Spain. PBMCs, B-cell-depleted T cells, or T cells were the source of the cDNA or gDNA that made up the material.

J lost 3 bases, V lost 6 bases, and 4 bases had no gene match. This CDR3 contains 14 residues. In germline, CDR1 is MDHEN, CDR2 SYDVKM. One Seattle source followed patients from active infection through their disease course. The chain links TRBV28 to TRBJ2-7, with TRBD2 identical over 11 bases. Sequencing used peripheral blood. The receptor was isolated from a woman aged 80 or older with COVID-19, enrolled during active disease. The CDR3 reads CASRRLAGRYEQYF. CDR3 in DNA: TGTGCCAGCAGGAGACTAGCGGGACGCTACGAGCAGTACTTC.